This record concerns one T cell receptor beta chain sequence. Its antigen has not been determined. Per-nucleotide qualities are absent, and no much larger clonotype sits a single base away. RNA was extracted with the RNeasy kit and 0.5 to 1 ug was reverse transcribed using random hexamers. TCR beta CDR3 regions were amplified with the immunoSEQ multiplex PCR assay covering 54 Vbeta and 13 Jbeta segments. PCR amplification bias was corrected by using a synthetic template baseline for primer optimization and computational correction. Per the source publication's procedure: Reads were assigned to V, D and J genes according to IMGT and analyzed in immunoSEQ Analyzer, with only productive sequences retained. Clonality was computed as one minus Shannon entropy normalized by log2 of the number of productive unique sequences. For each patient and control, public and private clones were evaluated among the 100 most prevalent clones. Susac-specific clones were defined as absent from healthy and MS cohorts, about 1,000 published viral clones and other ImmuneACCESS disease sequences. TCRdb passed the public sequencing reads through fastp at Q25 and MiXCR, retaining productive beta sequences. Under each unique CDR3 protein, matching rows form one entry showing the most common genes and DNA. These V and J calls rely on TCRdb rather than the paper's analysis. The sample table lists 250,000 to 300,000 distinct CDR3 sequences, approximately 85% of them with a count of one. The ten largest clones take up approximately 0.2% of the sample.

Peripheral blood CD8+ and CD4+ T cells from healthy donors, Susac syndrome patients and multiple sclerosis patients were profiled by high-throughput TCR beta sequencing. The multiple sclerosis controls were treatment-naive patients who had stable or active relapsing-remitting disease and met the revised McDonald criteria. CD8+ TEMRA cells were enriched by FACS, while bulk CD8+ and CD4+ T cells were purified by magnetic negative isolation. Blood was collected in EDTA tubes and processed within 24 hours, with PBMCs isolated through density gradient centrifugation. PBMCs destined for TCR sequencing were cryopreserved in liquid nitrogen and later thawed in a 37 °C water bath. A purity of at least 90% was achieved for sorted or isolated CD4+, CD8+ and CD8+ TEMRA cells. The sample originates from a study of CD8 T cells in Susac syndrome (dated by TCRdb to the late 2010s). Looking at the study overall: Repertoire sequencing was used to test whether CD8+ T cell activation and differentiation in Susac syndrome was antigen driven. The clonality of the CD8+ T cell repertoire was compared across about a dozen healthy donors, roughly 14 Susac syndrome patients and under 18 multiple sclerosis patients.

General conclusions and limits of the study: The study acknowledged that relatively few individuals were included in the TCR sequencing and HLA analysis.

Sequencing was done on a sample of CD8+ T cells from PBMCs. The clonotype originates from a human donor with multiple sclerosis.

DNA sequence: TGTGCCAGTAGTATAGCGGAGGGTTTTGGCACTGAAGCTTTCTTT. Its translation is CASSIAEGFGTEAFF. Recombination linked TRBV19 to TRBJ1-1; no D gene call is confident. Per the germline V gene (reference sequence), LNHDA is the CDR1 and SQIVND is the CDR2. The CDR3 contains 15 residues, cysteine and phenylalanine counted. The read is trimmed to its CDR3 DNA, 45 bases read in frame from base 1. V is cut by 1 base and J by 4 bases, and the space between the germline ends is 13 bases.